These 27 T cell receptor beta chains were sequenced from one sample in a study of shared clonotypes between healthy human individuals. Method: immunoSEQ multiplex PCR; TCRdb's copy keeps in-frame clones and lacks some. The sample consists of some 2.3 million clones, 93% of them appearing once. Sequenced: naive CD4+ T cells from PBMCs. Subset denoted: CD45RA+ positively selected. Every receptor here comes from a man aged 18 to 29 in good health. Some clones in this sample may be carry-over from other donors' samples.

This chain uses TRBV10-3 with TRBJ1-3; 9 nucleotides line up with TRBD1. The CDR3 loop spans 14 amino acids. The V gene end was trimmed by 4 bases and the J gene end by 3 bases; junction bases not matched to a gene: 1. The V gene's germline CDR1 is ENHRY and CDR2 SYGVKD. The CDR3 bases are TGTGCCATCAGTGGGACAGGGGTTGGAAACACCATATATTTT. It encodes CAISGTGVGNTIYF.

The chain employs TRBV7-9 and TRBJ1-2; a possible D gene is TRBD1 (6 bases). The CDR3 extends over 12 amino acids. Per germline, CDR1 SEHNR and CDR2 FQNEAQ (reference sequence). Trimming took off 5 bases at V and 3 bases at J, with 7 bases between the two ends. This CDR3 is CASSKGDYGYTF. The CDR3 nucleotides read TGTGCCAGCAGCAAGGGGGACTATGGCTACACCTTC.

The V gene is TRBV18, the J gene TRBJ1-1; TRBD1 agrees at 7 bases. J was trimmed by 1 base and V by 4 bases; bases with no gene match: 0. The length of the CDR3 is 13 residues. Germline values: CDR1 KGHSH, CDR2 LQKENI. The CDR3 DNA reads TGTGCCAGCTCACGGACAGGGAACACTGAAGCTTTCTTT. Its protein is CASSRTGNTEAFF.

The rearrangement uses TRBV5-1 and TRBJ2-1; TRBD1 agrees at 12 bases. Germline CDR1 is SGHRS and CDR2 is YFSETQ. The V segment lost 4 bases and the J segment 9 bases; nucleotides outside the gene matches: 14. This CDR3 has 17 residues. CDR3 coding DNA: TGCGCCAGCAGCCCCCTAGTTCCCGGGACAGGGGGCGGTGAGCAGTTCTTC. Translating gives CASSPLVPGTGGGEQFF. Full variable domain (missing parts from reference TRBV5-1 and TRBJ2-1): KAGVTQTPRYLIKTRGQQVTLSCSPISGHRSVSWYQQTPGQGLQFLFEYFSETQRNKGNFPGRFSGRQFSNSRSEMNVSTLELGDSALYLCASSPLVPGTGGGEQFFGPGTRLTVL.

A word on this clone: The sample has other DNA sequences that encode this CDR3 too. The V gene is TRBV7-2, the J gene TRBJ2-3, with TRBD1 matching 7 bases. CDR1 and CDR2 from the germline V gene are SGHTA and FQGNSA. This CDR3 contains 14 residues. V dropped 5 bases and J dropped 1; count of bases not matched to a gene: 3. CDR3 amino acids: CASSPDRGTDTQYF. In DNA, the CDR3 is TGTGCCAGCAGCCCAGACAGGGGCACAGATACGCAGTATTTT.

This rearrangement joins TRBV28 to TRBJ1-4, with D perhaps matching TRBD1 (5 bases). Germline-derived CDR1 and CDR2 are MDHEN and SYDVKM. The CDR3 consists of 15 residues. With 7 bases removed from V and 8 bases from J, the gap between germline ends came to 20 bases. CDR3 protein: CASMQRRVLGEKLFF. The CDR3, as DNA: TGTGCCAGCATGCAACGCAGGGTTTTAGGAGAAAAACTGTTTTTT.

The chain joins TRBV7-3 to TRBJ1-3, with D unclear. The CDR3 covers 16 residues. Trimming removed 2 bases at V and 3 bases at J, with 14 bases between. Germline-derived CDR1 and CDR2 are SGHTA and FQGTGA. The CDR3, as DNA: TGTGCCAGCAGCTTATTGGGCCCGTTCTTTGGAAACACCATATATTTT. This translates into CASSLLGPFFGNTIYF.

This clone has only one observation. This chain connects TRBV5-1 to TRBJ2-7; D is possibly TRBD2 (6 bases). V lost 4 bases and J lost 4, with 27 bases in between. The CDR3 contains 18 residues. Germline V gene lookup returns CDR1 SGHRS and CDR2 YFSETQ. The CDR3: CASSLTVWAGTFPYEQYF. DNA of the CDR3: TGCGCCAGCAGCCTGACAGTATGGGCGGGGACTTTCCCTTACGAGCAGTACTTC.

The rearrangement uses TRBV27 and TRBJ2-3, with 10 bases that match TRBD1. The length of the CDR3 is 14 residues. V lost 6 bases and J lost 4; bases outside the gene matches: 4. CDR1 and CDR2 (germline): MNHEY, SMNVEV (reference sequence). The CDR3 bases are TGTGCCAGCAGCTGGGACAGGGGTGCAGATACGCAGTATTTT. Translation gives CASSWDRGADTQYF.

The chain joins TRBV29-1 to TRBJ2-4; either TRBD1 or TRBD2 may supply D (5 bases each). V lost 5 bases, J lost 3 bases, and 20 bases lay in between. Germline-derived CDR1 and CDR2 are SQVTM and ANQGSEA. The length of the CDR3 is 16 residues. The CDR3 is CSVSPRWGSGKNIQYF. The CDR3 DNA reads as TGCAGCGTTTCGCCCCGGTGGGGGTCGGGCAAAAACATTCAGTACTTC. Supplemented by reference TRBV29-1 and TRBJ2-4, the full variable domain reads SAVISQKPSRDICQRGTSLTIQCQVDSQVTMMFWYRQQPGQSLTLIATANQGSEATYESGFVIDKFPISRPNLTFSTLTVSNMSPEDSSIYLCSVSPRWGSGKNIQYFGAGTRLSVL.

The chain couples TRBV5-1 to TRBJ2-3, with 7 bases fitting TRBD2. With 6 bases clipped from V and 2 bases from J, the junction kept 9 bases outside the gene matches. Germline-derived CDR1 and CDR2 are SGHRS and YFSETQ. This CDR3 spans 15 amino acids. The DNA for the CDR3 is TGCGCCAGCAATTGGGGCGGGAGCGTCACAGATACGCAGTATTTT. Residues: CASNWGGSVTDTQYF.

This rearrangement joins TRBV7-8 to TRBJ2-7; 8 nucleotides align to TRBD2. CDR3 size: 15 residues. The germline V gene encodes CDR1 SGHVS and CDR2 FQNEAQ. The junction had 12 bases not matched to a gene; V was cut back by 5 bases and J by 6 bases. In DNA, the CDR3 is TGTGCCAGCAGCCCCGAGCCGGGAGGGCCTGTCGAGCAGTACTTC. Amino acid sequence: CASSPEPGGPVEQYF.

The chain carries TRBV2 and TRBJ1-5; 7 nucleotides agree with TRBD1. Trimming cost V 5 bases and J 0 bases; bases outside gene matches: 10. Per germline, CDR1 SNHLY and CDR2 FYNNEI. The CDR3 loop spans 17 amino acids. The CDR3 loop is CASSLSGDRLSNQPQHF. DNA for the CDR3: TGTGCCAGCAGTTTGTCGGGGGACAGACTTAGCAATCAGCCCCAGCATTTT.

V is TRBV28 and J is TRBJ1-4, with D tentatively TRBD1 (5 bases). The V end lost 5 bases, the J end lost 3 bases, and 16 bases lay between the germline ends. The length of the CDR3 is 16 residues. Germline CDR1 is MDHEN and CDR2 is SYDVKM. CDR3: CASSLGTRGPNEKLFF. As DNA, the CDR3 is TGTGCCAGCAGTCTCGGCACGAGGGGCCCTAATGAAAAACTGTTTTTT.

In nucleotides, the CDR3 is TGTGCCAGCAGACAGACCTCTCTAGCCTTTAATGAAAAACTGTTTTTT. This translates into CASRQTSLAFNEKLFF. J is TRBJ1-4 and V is TRBV27; no clear D. The germline V gene encodes CDR1 MNHEY and CDR2 SMNVEV (reference sequence). V lost 6 bases and J 4 bases, leaving 18 bases between the germline ends. This CDR3 region has 16 residues.

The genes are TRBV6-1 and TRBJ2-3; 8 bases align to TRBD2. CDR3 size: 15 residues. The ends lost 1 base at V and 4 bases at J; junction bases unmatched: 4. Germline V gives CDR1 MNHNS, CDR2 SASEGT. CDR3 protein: CASSEGTSRADTQYF. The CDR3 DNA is TGTGCCAGCAGTGAAGGGACTAGCCGGGCAGATACGCAGTATTTT.

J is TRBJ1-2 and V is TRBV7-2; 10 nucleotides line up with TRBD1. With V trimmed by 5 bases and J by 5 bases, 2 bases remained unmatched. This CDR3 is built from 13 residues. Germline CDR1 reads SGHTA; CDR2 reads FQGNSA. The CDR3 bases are TGTGCCAGCAGCGGGGGACAGGGGTATGGCTACACCTTC. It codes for CASSGGQGYGYTF. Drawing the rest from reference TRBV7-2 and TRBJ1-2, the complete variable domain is GAGVSQSPSNKVTEKGKDVELRCDPISGHTALYWYRQSLGQGLEFLIYFQGNSAPDKSGLPSDRFSAERTGGSVSTLTIQRTQQEDSAVYLCASSGGQGYGYTFGSGTRLTVV.

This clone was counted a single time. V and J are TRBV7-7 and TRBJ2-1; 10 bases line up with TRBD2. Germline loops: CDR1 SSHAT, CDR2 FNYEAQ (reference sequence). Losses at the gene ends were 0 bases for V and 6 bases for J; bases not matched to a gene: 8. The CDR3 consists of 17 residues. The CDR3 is CASSLASGGRVTNEQFF. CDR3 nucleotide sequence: TGTGCCAGCAGCTTAGCTAGCGGGGGGCGGGTAACCAATGAGCAGTTCTTC.

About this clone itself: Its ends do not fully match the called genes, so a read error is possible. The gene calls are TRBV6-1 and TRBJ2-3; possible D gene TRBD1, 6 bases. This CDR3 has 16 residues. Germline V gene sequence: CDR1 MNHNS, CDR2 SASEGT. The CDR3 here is CASREGGGGFTDTQYF. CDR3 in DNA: TGTGCCAGCAGAGAAGGGGGTGGTGGGTTCACAGATACGCAGTATTTT.

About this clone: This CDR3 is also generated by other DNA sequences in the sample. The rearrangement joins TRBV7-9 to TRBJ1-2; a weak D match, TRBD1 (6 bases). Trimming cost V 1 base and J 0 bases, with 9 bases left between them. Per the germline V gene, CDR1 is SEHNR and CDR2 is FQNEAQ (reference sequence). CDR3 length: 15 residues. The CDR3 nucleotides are TGTGCCAGCAGCTTAGGTCCAGGGGCTAACTATGGCTACACCTTC. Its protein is CASSLGPGANYGYTF. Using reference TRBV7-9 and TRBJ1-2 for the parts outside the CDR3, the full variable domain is DTGVSQNPRHKITKRGQNVTFRCDPISEHNRLYWYRQTLGQGPEFLTYFQNEAQLEKSRLLSDRFSAERPKGSFSTLEIQRTEQGDSAMYLCASSLGPGANYGYTFGSGTRLTVV.

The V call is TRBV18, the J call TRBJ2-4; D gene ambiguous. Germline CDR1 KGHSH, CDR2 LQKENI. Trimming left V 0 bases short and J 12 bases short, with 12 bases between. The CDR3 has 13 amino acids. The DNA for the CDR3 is TGTGCCAGCTCACCACCAGGGATAGACGATCAGTACTTC. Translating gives CASSPPGIDDQYF. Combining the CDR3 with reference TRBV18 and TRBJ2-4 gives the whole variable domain NAGVMQNPRHLVRRRGQEARLRCSPMKGHSHVYWYRQLPEEGLKFMVYLQKENIIDESGMPKERFSAEFPKEGPSILRIQQVVRGDSAAYFCASSPPGIDDQYFGAGTRLSVL.

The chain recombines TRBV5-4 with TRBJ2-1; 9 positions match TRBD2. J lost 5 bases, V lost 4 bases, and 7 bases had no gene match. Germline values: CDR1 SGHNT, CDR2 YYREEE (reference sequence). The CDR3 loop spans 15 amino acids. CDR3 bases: TGTGCCAGCAGCCCACCCTTAGCGGGAGACAATGAGCAGTTCTTC. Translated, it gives CASSPPLAGDNEQFF. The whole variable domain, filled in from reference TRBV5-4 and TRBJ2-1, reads ETGVTQSPTHLIKTRGQQVTLRCSSQSGHNTVSWYQQALGQGPQFIFQYYREEENGRGNFPPRFSGLQFPNYSSELNVNALELDDSALYLCASSPPLAGDNEQFFGPGTRLTVL.

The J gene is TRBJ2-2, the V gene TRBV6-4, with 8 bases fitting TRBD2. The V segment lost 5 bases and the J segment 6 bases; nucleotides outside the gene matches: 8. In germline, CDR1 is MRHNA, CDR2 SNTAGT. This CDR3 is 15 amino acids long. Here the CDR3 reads CASSSSGSIAGELFF. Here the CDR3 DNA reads TGTGCCAGCAGTTCGAGCGGGAGTATAGCCGGGGAGCTGTTTTTT.

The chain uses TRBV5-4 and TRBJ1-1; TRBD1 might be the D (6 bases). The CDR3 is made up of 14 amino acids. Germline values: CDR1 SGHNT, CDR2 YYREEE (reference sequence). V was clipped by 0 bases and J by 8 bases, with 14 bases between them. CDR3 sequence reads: CASSLDPGVGEAFF. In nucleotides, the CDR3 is TGTGCCAGCAGCTTGGACCCAGGGGTGGGGGAAGCTTTCTTT.

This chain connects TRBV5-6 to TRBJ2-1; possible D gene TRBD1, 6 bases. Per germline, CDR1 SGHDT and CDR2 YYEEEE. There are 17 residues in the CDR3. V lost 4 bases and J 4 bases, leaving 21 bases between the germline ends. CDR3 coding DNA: TGTGCCAGCAGCCCAAAACAGACAGGCGGGCTATACAATGAGCAGTTCTTC. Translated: CASSPKQTGGLYNEQFF.

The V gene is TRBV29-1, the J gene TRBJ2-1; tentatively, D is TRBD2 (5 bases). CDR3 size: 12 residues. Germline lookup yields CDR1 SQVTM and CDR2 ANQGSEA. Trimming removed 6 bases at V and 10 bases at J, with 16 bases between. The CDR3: CSVAGSTGEQFF. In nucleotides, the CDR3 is TGCAGCGTAGCCGGGTCCACGGGGGAGCAGTTCTTC.

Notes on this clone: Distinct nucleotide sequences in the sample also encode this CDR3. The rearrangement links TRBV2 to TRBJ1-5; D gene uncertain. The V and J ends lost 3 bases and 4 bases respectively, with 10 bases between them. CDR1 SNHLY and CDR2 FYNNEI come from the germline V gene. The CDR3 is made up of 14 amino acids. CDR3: CASSETEGNQPQHF. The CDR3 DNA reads TGTGCCAGCAGTGAGACGGAAGGGAATCAGCCCCAGCATTTT.